This T cell receptor beta chain originates from a study of cytomegalovirus exposure and HLA in healthy donors (dated by TCRdb to 2017 to 2019). Background on the whole study: The 666 repertoires of the first cohort and the roughly 120 validation repertoires were produced on the same platform, according to a later analysis. The study aimed to test whether cataloging public T cell receptors could reveal signatures of past pathogen exposure. To predict cytomegalovirus infection status, the study brought together high-throughput TCR immunosequencing, statistical association of individual TCRs with disease status, and machine learning. A separate validation cohort of over a hundred different subjects was used in addition to the roughly 640-subject first cohort.

In regard to this clone: No antigen is known for it. Base qualities are not provided; no much larger clone lies one nucleotide away.

The full study reports these points: A later analysis found that TCRs clustered in the first cohort also tended to co-occur in the 95 to 150 validation repertoires, with 94% of cluster scores above 0. Across donors, most TCR sequences were observed very rarely, whereas some public TCRs were present in many individuals. The authors suggested that the approach could potentially be generalized to other disease states and immunological phenotypes. A later analysis had no HLA typing for the validation cohort, so co-occurrence there was scored across all 110 or so repertoires. A total of 150 or so TCR beta chains were listed by the study as associated with cytomegalovirus. The classifier was reported to diagnose cytomegalovirus status with high specificity and sensitivity in both the original cohort and the validation cohort. A few of the identified cytomegalovirus-associated TCR beta chains were confirmed in vitro to be specific for cytomegalovirus antigens.

The protocol used for the library was the immunoSEQ multiplex PCR assay. In the original analysis: A statistical classification framework was built to diagnose cytomegalovirus status from the catalog of TCR beta chain sequences. TCRdb provides this immuneACCESS table in a form limited to in-frame rearrangements. Some clones are lacking; in checked studies, under half of them reflect an unresolved V gene, and why the rest are absent is not known. V, J and clone size are those of that table, while D and trimming were read from the DNA. The sample table holds more than 90,000 clones, of which approximately 94% were seen once. Of the sample, around 1.1% is held by the ten largest clones. Donors formed part of the validation cohort, which comprised 95 to 150 subjects and was distinct from the first cohort of fewer than 750 subjects. Taken from the germline V gene (reference sequence), the CDR1 and CDR2 loops are MNHEY and SMNVEV. Trimming removed 6 bases from V and 0 bases from J; the gene matches leave 11 bases unexplained. Inclusive of the bounding cysteine and phenylalanine, the CDR3 is 18 residues long. The entry retains the CDR3 DNA only, 54 bases that are in frame from base 1.

Material for sequencing was PBMCs. This TCR was recovered from a woman in her twenties or thirties in good health and CMV-seropositive. Rearrangement joined TRBV27 to TRBJ2-2; TRBD2 lines up with 9 middle nucleotides. The DNA sequence is as follows: TGTGCCAGCAGACTAGCGGGTGGGATCCCCCCGAACACCGGGGAGCTGTTTTTT. Its translation reads: CASRLAGGIPPNTGELFF.